This note documents a single TCR beta chain sequence. The CDR3 is made up of 14 amino acids. V shed 1 base, J shed 0 bases, and the junction held 2 bases outside the gene matches. CDR1 and CDR2 from the germline V gene are GTSNPN and SVGIG (reference sequence). These data belong to a study of CD8 T cells in Susac syndrome. For the study at large: Patients with Susac syndrome were therapy-naive, on corticosteroids, or on intravenous immunoglobulin alone at the time that blood was drawn.

RNA amounts of roughly 0.45 to 1 ug underwent reverse transcription with random hexamers. The immunoSEQ assay covered 54 Vbeta and 13 Jbeta segments for CDR3. TCRdb redid the calling of the immunoSEQ multiplex PCR reads with MiXCR, one entry per CDR3 protein. Of more than 70,000 distinct CDR3 sequences in the sample, approximately 94% are singletons; the top ten hold 0.52%. The sample comprised CD8+ T cells from PBMCs. The sequence was obtained from a human donor with Susac syndrome. This chain uses TRBV30 with TRBJ2-5; TRBD1 agrees at 7 bases. CDR3 DNA: TGTGCCTGGAGTGCGGACAGGTACCAAGAGACCCAGTACTTC. It specifies CAWSADRYQETQYF.